This T cell receptor (beta chain) was recorded in a study of beta chain features in type 1 diabetes. Study overall: Sorted cell examination encompassed about 110,000,000 cells across all samples. Broader study findings: Whether TCRB rearrangement is influenced by HLA type was left unresolved in this analysis.

The isolated RNA, all of it, was reverse transcribed, so expressed TCRB transcripts were what got sequenced. Here immunoSEQ multiplex PCR was the method, and the copy in TCRdb shows in-frame clones only, minus some. The data contain 38,000 or so clones, approximately 60% of them singletons. There was one heparinised blood draw per donor, averaging about 116 mL. Sorted CD4+ subsets: naive, central memory, regulatory, stem cell-like memory (CD45RO/CCR7/CD25/CD127/CD95/CD27 panel). J was trimmed by 2 bases and V by 8 bases; bases with no gene match: 5. The germline CDR1 and CDR2 sequences are LGHNA and YSLEER. The CDR3 has 13 residues. As for this clone: Its antigen remains unidentified.

Sequenced: Tregs from blood. The sequence derives from a woman younger than 45 in good health. The genes are TRBV4-3 and TRBJ2-7; TRBD1 matches at 8 bases. CDR3 coding DNA: TGCGCCAGCGGAGACAGGGGAACCTACGAGCAGTACTTC. Its translation: CASGDRGTYEQYF.